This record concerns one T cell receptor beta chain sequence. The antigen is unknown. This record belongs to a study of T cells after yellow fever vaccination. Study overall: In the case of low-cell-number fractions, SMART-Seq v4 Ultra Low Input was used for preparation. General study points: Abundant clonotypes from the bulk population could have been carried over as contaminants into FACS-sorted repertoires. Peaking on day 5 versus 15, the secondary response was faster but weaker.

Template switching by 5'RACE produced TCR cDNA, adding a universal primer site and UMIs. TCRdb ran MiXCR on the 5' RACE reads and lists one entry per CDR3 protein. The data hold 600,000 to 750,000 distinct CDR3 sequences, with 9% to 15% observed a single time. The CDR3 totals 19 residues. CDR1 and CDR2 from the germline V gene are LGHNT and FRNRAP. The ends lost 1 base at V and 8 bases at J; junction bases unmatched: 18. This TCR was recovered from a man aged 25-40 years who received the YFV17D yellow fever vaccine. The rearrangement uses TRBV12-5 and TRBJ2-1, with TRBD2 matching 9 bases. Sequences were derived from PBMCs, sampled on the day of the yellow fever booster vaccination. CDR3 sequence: CASGLGSKTKREVRDEQFF. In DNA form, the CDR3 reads TGTGCTAGTGGTTTGGGATCTAAGACCAAGCGGGAGGTTAGGGATGAGCAGTTCTTC.